Presented here are 30 T cell receptor beta chains from one specimen sequenced in a study of T-cell reconstitution after alpha-beta-depleted transplantation in children. Researchers prepared the TCRbeta library using unique molecular identifiers, the study reports. TCRdb itself ran the PCR reads through MiXCR, one entry per CDR3 protein. The sample holds about 200,000 distinct CDR3 sequences, under 8.5% seen once. The source was PBMCs, mostly from graft donor cells, collected 360 days after TCRalphabeta/CD19-depleted stem cell transplant. These receptors were collected from a male patient aged 2-15 years who had a stem cell transplant for acute myeloid leukemia, so the T cells may come from the graft donor.

This chain joins TRBV28 and TRBJ2-3; possibly TRBD1 for D (5 bases). This CDR3 spans 13 amino acids. The V and J ends lost 7 bases and 1 base respectively, with 9 bases between them. Germline loops: CDR1 MDHEN, CDR2 SYDVKM. The chain's CDR3 is CASTDSRTDTQYF. The CDR3 DNA reads TGTGCCAGCACAGACAGCCGCACAGATACGCAGTATTTT.

This clonotype has a handful of counts. V and J are TRBV5-1 and TRBJ2-1; unclear D gene. The germline gives CDR1 SGHRS, CDR2 YFSETQ. The CDR3 sequence is 13 residues long. Trimming cost V 5 bases and J 5 bases, with 11 bases left between them. The CDR3 reads CASRINRDNEQFF. CDR3 DNA sequence: TGCGCCAGCAGGATAAACCGAGACAATGAGCAGTTCTTC.

This clonotype occurred many times. The chain couples TRBV29-1 to TRBJ2-5; no reliable D call. Germline V gene data show CDR1 as SQVTM and CDR2 as ANQGSEA. The CDR3 covers 12 residues. The V gene lost 0 bases and the J gene lost 5 bases, with 7 bases spanning the gap. CDR3 coding DNA: TGCAGCGTTGAAGATGTTCAGGAGACCCAGTACTTC. It is translated as CSVEDVQETQYF.

This clonotype appeared many times. This rearrangement joins TRBV29-1 to TRBJ2-1; weak D call: TRBD2 (5 bases). CDR1 SQVTM and CDR2 ANQGSEA come from the germline V gene. The CDR3 covers 14 residues. Trimming removed 6 bases from V and 7 bases from J, with 19 bases in between. This chain's CDR3 is CSVPTRLAENEQFF. CDR3 coding DNA: TGCAGCGTCCCAACGCGGCTAGCCGAAAATGAGCAGTTCTTC.

This clonotype was detected many times. The chain carries TRBV9 and TRBJ2-3; TRBD2 is a possible D gene (7 bases). This CDR3 spans 18 amino acids. The V and J ends lost 0 bases and 0 bases respectively, with 17 bases between them. Germline V lookup: CDR1 SGDLS, CDR2 YYNGEE. In nucleotides, the CDR3 is TGTGCCAGCAGCGTAGGGCAGGGAGGGGGATTAAGCACAGATACGCAGTATTTT. Residues: CASSVGQGGGLSTDTQYF.

The rearrangement links TRBV6-1 to TRBJ2-1; TRBD2 matches 8 bases. The CDR3 length is 15 residues. Germline trimming cut 5 bases from V and 3 bases from J; bases unmatched to any gene: 6. Per the germline V gene, CDR1 is MNHNS and CDR2 is SASEGT. The CDR3 loop reads CASSSIAGNYNEQFF. In DNA form, the CDR3 reads TGTGCCAGCAGTAGTATAGCGGGGAACTACAATGAGCAGTTCTTC.

This clonotype showed up just once. Written as DNA, the CDR3 is TGTGCCAGCAGTTCCTTCGGAGAGACCCAGTACTTC. Translation: CASSSFGETQYF. This chain joins TRBV12-3 or TRBV12-4 and TRBJ2-5; D not certain. The V gene lost 4 bases and the J gene lost 4 bases, with 7 bases spanning the gap. The CDR3 is made up of 12 amino acids.

The genes are TRBV20-1 and TRBJ2-1, with D tentatively TRBD1 or TRBD2 (5 bases each). Germline V gene lookup returns CDR1 DFQATT and CDR2 SNEGSKA (reference sequence). The CDR3 loop spans 14 amino acids. V lost 6 bases to trimming and J lost 2 bases, with 14 bases between them. CDR3 sequence reads: CSAGGGDAYNEQFF. The DNA of the CDR3 is TGCAGTGCAGGTGGGGGAGATGCCTACAATGAGCAGTTCTTC.

This clonotype was picked up many times. The genes are TRBV10-3 and TRBJ2-7; the match to TRBD2 covers 8 bases. This CDR3 has 16 residues. Germline V lookup: CDR1 ENHRY, CDR2 SYGVKD. Trimming took 0 bases from V and 4 from J; bases not matched to a gene: 8. In DNA form, the CDR3 reads TGTGCCATCAGTGAGTCTACAAGCGGGAGCAGGTACGAGCAGTACTTC. Its translation: CAISESTSGSRYEQYF.

This clonotype was picked up a small number of times. The chain uses TRBV7-3 and TRBJ2-2; maybe TRBD2 (6 bases). The CDR3 sequence is 16 residues long. Germline V gene sequence: CDR1 SGHTA, CDR2 FQGTGA. Trimming left V 1 base short and J 4 bases short, with 13 bases between. CDR3 in DNA: TGTGCCAGCAGCTTAAATGAGGGAGCGGGCACCGGGGAGCTGTTTTTT. It is translated as CASSLNEGAGTGELFF.

The chain joins TRBV20-1 to TRBJ2-5; D is unresolved. Trimming removed 1 base from V and 3 bases from J, with 9 bases in between. The CDR3 totals 13 residues. Germline CDR1 DFQATT, CDR2 SNEGSKA (reference sequence). The CDR3 DNA reads TGCAGTGCTAGAGTCAGTCTAAAAGAGACCCAGTACTTC. Translating gives CSARVSLKETQYF.

The chain is built from TRBV5-1 and TRBJ2-2; possible D gene TRBD1, 6 bases. The germline V gene encodes CDR1 SGHRS and CDR2 YFSETQ. The CDR3 is made up of 14 amino acids. For the CDR3, the DNA is TGCGCGAGTTCTCCTTACAGGGTTACCGGGGAGCTGTTTTTT. Its protein product is CASSPYRVTGELFF.

The table lists this clonotype with many counts. This chain joins TRBV4-3 and TRBJ2-7, with a possible D match to TRBD1 (5 bases). This CDR3 has 14 amino acids. The germline V gene has CDR1 LGHNA and CDR2 YSLEER. V lost 3 bases, J lost 2 bases, and 11 bases lay in between. Here the CDR3 DNA reads TGCGCCAGCAGCCATACTACAGGTACCTACGAGCAGTACTTC. Residues: CASSHTTGTYEQYF.

This sequence joins TRBV20-1 and TRBJ1-5, with D possibly TRBD1 on 6 matching bases. The CDR3 consists of 17 residues. In germline, CDR1 is DFQATT, CDR2 SNEGSKA (reference sequence). The V and J ends lost 6 bases and 0 bases respectively, with 21 bases between them. CDR3: CSALSGHGLNSNQPQHF. CDR3 nucleotides: TGCAGTGCCCTCTCGGGACACGGCCTGAATAGCAATCAGCCCCAGCATTTT.

As for this clonotype: Given a much more abundant clone one base away, this may be a read error. The gene calls are TRBV4-2 and TRBJ2-3; D unresolved. Trimming removed 6 bases from V and 2 bases from J, with 12 bases in between. Germline-derived CDR1 and CDR2 are LGHNA and YNFKEQ. The CDR3 sequence is 14 residues long. CDR3 amino acids: CASSSRLATDTQYF. The DNA of the CDR3 is TGTGCCAGCAGTAGCCGCCTGGCCACAGATACGCAGTATTTT.

V gene TRBV7-9 combines with J gene TRBJ2-3; D remains ambiguous. Germline CDR1 and CDR2: SEHNR and FQNEAQ (reference sequence). Trimming pared 2 bases from V and 4 bases from J, leaving 19 bases between. The CDR3 has 17 residues. The CDR3 nucleotides read TGTGCCAGCAGCTTAACTTCCATGGCACTTCGCCCAGATACGCAGTATTTT. Amino acids: CASSLTSMALRPDTQYF.

There are many counts of this clonotype. The V call is TRBV6-2 or TRBV6-3, the J call TRBJ2-3; TRBD2 agrees at 9 bases. With V trimmed by 6 bases and J by 0 bases, 4 bases remained unmatched. The CDR3 has 15 amino acids. Per germline, CDR1 MNHEY and CDR2 SVGEGT. The CDR3: CASSQSGGSTDTQYF. As DNA, the CDR3 is TGTGCCAGCAGCCAGAGCGGGGGGAGCACAGATACGCAGTATTTT.

Of note for this clonotype: This may come from a read error, since a much larger clone is one base off. This rearrangement joins TRBV3-1 to TRBJ2-1; D could derive from TRBD1 or TRBD2 (6 bases each). CDR3 length equals 16 residues. Germline-derived CDR1 and CDR2 are LGHDT and YNNKEL (reference sequence). CDR3 in DNA: TGTGCCAGCAGCCAATTTTGGGGGGCCTCCTACGATGAGCAGTTCTTC. As protein: CASSQFWGASYDEQFF.

Only a few counts were recorded for this clonotype. DNA for the CDR3: TGTGCCAGCAGCTTGGCCGCGGTAGATACGCAGTATTTT. Protein product: CASSLAAVDTQYF. V gene TRBV5-5 combines with J gene TRBJ2-3, with no clear D. The V gene's germline CDR1 is SGHKS and CDR2 YYEKEE (reference sequence). The CDR3 runs 13 residues. Trimming left V 0 bases short and J 5 bases short, with 7 bases between.

This clonotype showed up many times. The V and J genes are TRBV7-2 and TRBJ2-5, with 7 bases aligning to TRBD2. CDR3 length equals 15 residues. Looked up from germline, CDR1 is SGHTA and CDR2 is FQGNSA. V gave up 3 bases and J gave up 1 base; unmatched junction bases: 5. The CDR3 nucleotides read TGTGCCAGCAGCTTGGGACTACCTTCCCAAGAGACCCAGTACTTC. Translated, it gives CASSLGLPSQETQYF. The entire variable domain, with the rest obtained from reference TRBV7-2 and TRBJ2-5, is as follows: GAGVSQSPSNKVTEKGKDVELRCDPISGHTALYWYRQSLGQGLEFLIYFQGNSAPDKSGLPSDRFSAERTGGSVSTLTIQRTQQEDSAVYLCASSLGLPSQETQYFGPGTRLLVL.

As for this clonotype: This clone may be a read error of a much larger clone one base away. Because it lacks the conserved phenylalanine or tryptophan at the end, this CDR3 is likely a read error. The chain employs TRBV12-3 or TRBV12-4 and TRBJ2-1; D perhaps matches TRBD1 (5 bases). V was pared by 2 bases and J by 4 bases, with 6 bases between. The CDR3 contains 13 residues. CDR3: CASSLQGYNEQFS. CDR3 in DNA: TGTGCCAGCAGTTTACAGGGTTACAATGAGCAGTTCTCC.

This clonotype has a count of ten or more. This chain joins TRBV11-1 and TRBJ1-1, with 7 bases aligning to TRBD1. This CDR3 is built from 13 residues. V shed 5 bases and J 5 bases; nucleotides not matched to a gene: 5. Germline V gives CDR1 SGHAT, CDR2 FQDESV (reference sequence). The CDR3 here is CASSQRGRTEAFF. The DNA of the CDR3 is TGTGCCAGCAGCCAAAGGGGGCGGACTGAAGCTTTCTTT.

This clonotype has a count of ten or more. The chain recombines TRBV27 with TRBJ2-7; possibly TRBD1 for D (7 bases). This CDR3 is built from 15 residues. The V end lost 6 bases, the J end lost 3 bases, and 18 bases lay between the germline ends. Germline V CDR1 and CDR2: MNHEY, SMNVEV (reference sequence). CDR3 coding DNA: TGTGCCAGCAGCCGGGACAGACTAGGGATCTACGAGCAGTACTTC. Translating it yields CASSRDRLGIYEQYF.

This clonotype was detected only once. In nucleotides, the CDR3 is TGCGCCAGCAGCCAGGGGGAGGGGTATAACCCGAGCTCCTACAATGAGCAGTTCTTC. It yields the protein CASSQGEGYNPSSYNEQFF. The chain links TRBV4-3 to TRBJ2-1, with 7 bases aligning to TRBD2. The CDR3 covers 19 residues. J was trimmed by 0 bases and V by 3 bases; bases with no gene match: 14. The V gene's germline CDR1 is LGHNA and CDR2 YSLEER.

This clonotype was seen only a few times. The gene calls are TRBV20-1 and TRBJ2-1; TRBD1 aligns across 8 bases. CDR1 and CDR2 from the germline V gene are DFQATT and SNEGSKA (reference sequence). V shed 3 bases and J 2 bases; nucleotides not matched to a gene: 6. The CDR3 is 15 residues long. Written as DNA, the CDR3 is TGCAGTGCTAGTTGGGAACAGGGGGCCTACAATGAGCAGTTCTTC. This sequence encodes CSASWEQGAYNEQFF.

This clonotype was picked up a small number of times. The rearrangement joins TRBV24-1 to TRBJ2-2, with a possible D match to TRBD2 (5 bases). CDR3 length: 13 amino acids. Germline CDR1 reads KGHDR; CDR2 reads SFDVKD. Trimming removed 4 bases from V and 7 bases from J, with 9 bases in between. The CDR3 DNA is TGTGCCACCAGTGAGGGCGCGGGCGGGGAGCTGTTTTTT. It is translated as CATSEGAGGELFF.

The gene calls are TRBV4-3 and TRBJ2-7, with 9 bases that match TRBD2. The V gene end was trimmed by 2 bases and the J gene end by 2 bases; junction bases not matched to a gene: 7. This CDR3 spans 16 amino acids. CDR1 LGHNA and CDR2 YSLEER come from the germline V gene. The CDR3 here is CASSQCEREDAYEQYF. As DNA, the CDR3 is TGCGCCAGCAGCCAATGCGAGCGGGAGGATGCCTACGAGCAGTACTTC.

This clonotype was counted at least ten times. The chain combines TRBV12-3 or TRBV12-4 with TRBJ2-6, with 8 nucleotides matching TRBD1. The V segment lost 4 bases and the J segment 3 bases; nucleotides outside the gene matches: 5. CDR3 length equals 16 residues. CDR3 sequence: CASSSQGAVGANVLTF. CDR3 coding DNA: TGTGCCAGCAGTTCGCAGGGGGCGGTTGGGGCCAACGTCCTGACTTTC.

This clonotype was recorded a few times. In DNA form, the CDR3 reads TGTGCCAGCAGTTCCTCTAGTGTATCCGGGCAGTTCTTC. Translating it yields CASSSSSVSGQFF. V gene TRBV12-3 or TRBV12-4 combines with J gene TRBJ2-1, with no clear D. The CDR3 is 13 amino acids. V was shortened by 4 bases and J by 12 bases, with 16 bases between the two germline ends.

The chain uses TRBV5-1 and TRBJ1-2; D ambiguous. The V end lost 1 base, the J end lost 4 bases, and 14 bases lay between the germline ends. The CDR3 runs to 15 residues. CDR1 and CDR2 (germline): SGHRS, YFSETQ. CDR3 coding DNA: TGCGCCAGCAGCTTGATTACAGAGGGCGCCTATGGCTACACCTTC. This encodes CASSLITEGAYGYTF.